The entry below gives a single TCR beta chain sequence along with its context. What it binds is unknown. Profiling relied on immunoSEQ multiplex PCR, and the TCRdb table lists in-frame clones only, not all of them. The top ten hold 0.65% to 0.85% of the sample, which has about 13,000 clones, around 81% seen once. This specimen comes from a study of T cells after posttransplantation cyclophosphamide. Germline-derived CDR1 and CDR2 are LNHDA and SQIVND (reference sequence). V trimming: 3 bases; J trimming: 4 bases; junction bases outside the gene matches: 10. The CDR3 runs to 17 residues. Study-wide findings and caveats: Donor-recipient repertoire similarity was low at 1-2 months, rising over year one.

This sequence originates from a man in his forties or fifties in good health, CMV-negative, and a related stem cell transplant donor. The chain carries TRBV19 and TRBJ2-3; TRBD2 matches 10 bases. Sample: memory CD4+ T cells sorted from PBMCs. This chain's CDR3 is CASSIGIGLAGADTQYF. The CDR3 DNA is TGTGCCAGTAGTATCGGGATAGGGCTAGCGGGGGCAGATACGCAGTATTTT.